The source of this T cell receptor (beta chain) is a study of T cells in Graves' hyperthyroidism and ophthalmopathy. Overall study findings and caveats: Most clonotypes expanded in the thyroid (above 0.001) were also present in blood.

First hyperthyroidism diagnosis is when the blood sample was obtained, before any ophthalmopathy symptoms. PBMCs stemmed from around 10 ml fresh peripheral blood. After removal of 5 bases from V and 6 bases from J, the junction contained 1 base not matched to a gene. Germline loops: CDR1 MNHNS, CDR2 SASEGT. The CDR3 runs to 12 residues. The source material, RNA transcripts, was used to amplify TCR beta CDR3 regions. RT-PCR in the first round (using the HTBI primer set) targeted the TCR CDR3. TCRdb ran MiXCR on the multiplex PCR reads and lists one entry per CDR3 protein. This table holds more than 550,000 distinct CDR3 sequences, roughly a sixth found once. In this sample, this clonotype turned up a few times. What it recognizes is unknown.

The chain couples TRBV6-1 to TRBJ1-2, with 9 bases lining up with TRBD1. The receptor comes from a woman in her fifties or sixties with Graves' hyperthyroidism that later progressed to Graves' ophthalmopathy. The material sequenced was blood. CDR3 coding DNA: TGTGCCAGCAGTTGGACAGGGGATGGCTACACCTTC. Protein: CASSWTGDGYTF.